This TCR beta chain stems from a study of blood T cells in healthy people across ages. Findings and limits, study-wide: Naive T cell percentage showed a strong correlation with the diversity of TCR beta. What prevented conclusive comparison of naive and antigen-experienced cells was that PBMCs were unsorted.

The V and J ends lost 4 bases and 8 bases, in that order; junction bases with no gene match: 7. CDR3 length equals 14 residues. Germline CDR1 LGHDT, CDR2 YNNKEL (reference sequence). For the second PCR, which ran for about 6 to 11 cycles, a sample-barcoded 5' primer and a J-beta primer mix were used. TCRdb re-called the 5' RACE reads through MiXCR, storing one row per CDR3 protein. The table shows approximately 800,000 distinct CDR3 sequences, with about 55% occurring only once. A word on this clonotype: The antigen is undetermined.

The chain is built from TRBV3-1 and TRBJ2-3, with 9 bases lining up with TRBD1. This TCR was recovered from a man aged 80 or over in good health. The source material was blood. The CDR3 DNA follows: TGTGCCAGCAGCCCCGACACAGGGGGCACTACGCAGTATTTT. This translates into CASSPDTGGTTQYF.